These 3 T cell receptor beta chains came from one sample sequenced in a study of shared clonotypes between healthy human individuals. TCRdb's copy holds only in-frame clones and misses some; the assay was immunoSEQ multiplex PCR. The profile shows approximately 810,000 clones, around 93% of them singletons. Naive CD8 populations comprised CD45RO-negative cells positively selected for CCR7, excluding terminally differentiated effector memory CD45RA+ cells. Input material: naive CD8+ T cells sorted from blood. The origin of the receptors is a man aged 25-45 years in good health.

On this clone: Other DNA sequences in this specimen translate into the identical CDR3. The rearrangement uses TRBV29-1 and TRBJ2-1; D tentatively fits TRBD1 or TRBD2 (5 bases each). Germline V lookup: CDR1 SQVTM, CDR2 ANQGSEA. V lost 3 bases to trimming and J lost 1 base, with 7 bases between them. This CDR3 spans 13 amino acids. As DNA, the CDR3 is TGCAGCGTTGATGGGGGATCCTACAATGAGCAGTTCTTC. It yields the protein CSVDGGSYNEQFF.

The J gene is TRBJ1-4, the V gene TRBV29-1; no clear D gene. The V and J ends lost 3 bases and 8 bases respectively, with 16 bases between them. Germline CDR1 is SQVTM and CDR2 is ANQGSEA. CDR3 length: 14 residues. The CDR3 DNA reads TGCAGCGTTGAGGACGGGTCAATCGGGGAAAAACTGTTTTTT. Translation: CSVEDGSIGEKLFF.

V and J are TRBV28 and TRBJ2-5, with D possibly matching TRBD2 (6 bases). V shed 2 bases and J shed 5 bases, with 9 bases lying between them. The CDR3 runs to 13 residues. In germline, CDR1 is MDHEN, CDR2 SYDVKM. The chain's CDR3 is CASSLRGWETQYF. The CDR3 coding sequence is TGTGCCAGCAGTTTACGGGGGTGGGAGACCCAGTACTTC.